A selection of T cell receptor beta chains follows, all from one sample in a study of blood T cell repertoires in COVID-19. The assay was immunoSEQ multiplex PCR, and TCRdb's table has in-frame clones only and misses some. The data show 250,000 to 300,000 clones, approximately 90% seen once. Source material: peripheral blood. The receptor set was obtained from a man aged 35-49 years with acute or convalescent COVID-19. Both conserved end residues are part of each CDR3. Fields, in order: clone size, D gene, V gene, J gene, CDR3 protein, CDR3 DNA. D genes are given only for firm matches. Clone size appears in some rows only: once, few, many, or a class for an expanded clone.

>NA|TRBD1|TRBV15|TRBJ1-4
CATRGTDEKLFF
TGTGCCACCAGAGGGACAGATGAAAAACTGTTTTTT
>once|TRBD1|TRBV5-1|TRBJ1-2
CASSQNPGQGPYGYTF
TGCGCCAGCAGCCAAAACCCGGGACAGGGTCCCTATGGCTACACCTTC
>few|NA|TRBV5-1|TRBJ1-5
CASSLAGGPDEPQHF
TGCGCCAGCAGCTTGGCTGGAGGGCCGGACGAGCCCCAGCATTTT
>NA|NA|TRBV10-1|TRBJ2-5
CASSDTSPETQYF
TGCGCCAGCAGTGACACTTCCCCGGAGACCCAGTACTTC
>once|NA|TRBV9|TRBJ2-3
CASTRGQLADTQYF
TGTGCCAGCACACGAGGTCAACTCGCAGATACGCAGTATTTT
>NA|TRBD1|TRBV7-2|TRBJ2-2
CASSPHSTGVNTGELFF
TGTGCCAGCAGCCCCCACTCGACAGGGGTTAACACCGGGGAGCTGTTTTTT
>NA|NA|TRBV28|TRBJ2-6
CASSLVKGVGFSGANVLTF
TGTGCCAGCAGTTTGGTTAAGGGGGTTGGATTCTCTGGGGCCAACGTCCTGACTTTC
>NA|TRBD2|TRBV5-1|TRBJ2-3
CASTPGKRGPGDTQYF
TGCGCCAGCACGCCGGGGAAGCGGGGGCCCGGAGATACGCAGTATTTT
>NA|NA|TRBV6-2/TRBV6-3|TRBJ1-1
CASSYPREAFF
TGTGCCAGCAGTTACCCGAGGGAAGCTTTCTTT
>NA|TRBD1|TRBV5-4|TRBJ2-2
CASSRDRNTGELFF
TGTGCCAGCAGCCGGGACAGAAATACCGGGGAGCTGTTTTTT
>NA|NA|TRBV6-5|TRBJ1-6
CASSNRETYNSPLHF
TGTGCCAGCAGTAACAGGGAAACCTATAATTCACCCCTCCACTTT
>NA|TRBD1|TRBV30|TRBJ1-3
CAWGTGGSGNTIYF
TGTGCCTGGGGGACAGGGGGCTCTGGAAACACCATATATTTT
>NA|NA|TRBV30|TRBJ1-2
CACHREGVGYTF
TGTGCCTGTCACAGGGAGGGAGTCGGCTACACCTTC
>NA|NA|TRBV29-1|TRBJ2-3
CSVVDSHSTDTQYF
TGCAGCGTCGTGGACAGTCATAGCACAGATACGCAGTATTTT
>NA|TRBD1|TRBV7-8|TRBJ1-1
CASSPDRANTEAFF
TGTGCCAGCAGCCCTGACAGGGCGAACACTGAAGCTTTCTTT
>NA|NA|TRBV19|TRBJ1-3
CATRRLSSGNTIYF
TGTGCCACCCGCAGGCTATCCTCTGGAAACACCATATATTTT
>few|TRBD1|TRBV5-6|TRBJ1-1
CASSPDRPYMNTEAFF
TGTGCCAGCAGCCCGGACAGGCCCTACATGAACACTGAAGCTTTCTTT
>NA|TRBD1|TRBV5-1|TRBJ1-5
CASSSGQGEGQPQHF
TGCGCCAGCAGCTCGGGACAGGGAGAAGGTCAGCCCCAGCATTTT
>NA|NA|TRBV11-3|TRBJ1-1
CASSLDRDTEAFF
TGTGCCAGCAGCTTAGACAGGGACACTGAAGCTTTCTTT
>NA|NA|TRBV19|TRBJ1-3
CASSLLHSPSGNTIYF
TGTGCCAGTAGTCTACTCCACAGCCCTTCTGGAAACACCATATATTTT
>NA|TRBD2|TRBV27|TRBJ2-1
CASTPLGRGDIYNEQFF
TGTGCCAGCACCCCTCTGGGGCGGGGGGATATCTACAATGAGCAGTTCTTC
>NA|NA|TRBV12-3/TRBV12-4|TRBJ2-3
CASSPNRDTQYF
TGTGCCAGCAGTCCAAATCGGGATACGCAGTATTTT
>NA|NA|TRBV2|TRBJ1-2
CASSEKGVWVRYGYTF
TGTGCCAGCAGTGAGAAAGGGGTGTGGGTACGCTATGGCTACACCTTC
>NA|NA|TRBV2|TRBJ1-5
CASSRTRDQPQHF
TGTGCCAGCAGTCGGACAAGGGATCAGCCCCAGCATTTT